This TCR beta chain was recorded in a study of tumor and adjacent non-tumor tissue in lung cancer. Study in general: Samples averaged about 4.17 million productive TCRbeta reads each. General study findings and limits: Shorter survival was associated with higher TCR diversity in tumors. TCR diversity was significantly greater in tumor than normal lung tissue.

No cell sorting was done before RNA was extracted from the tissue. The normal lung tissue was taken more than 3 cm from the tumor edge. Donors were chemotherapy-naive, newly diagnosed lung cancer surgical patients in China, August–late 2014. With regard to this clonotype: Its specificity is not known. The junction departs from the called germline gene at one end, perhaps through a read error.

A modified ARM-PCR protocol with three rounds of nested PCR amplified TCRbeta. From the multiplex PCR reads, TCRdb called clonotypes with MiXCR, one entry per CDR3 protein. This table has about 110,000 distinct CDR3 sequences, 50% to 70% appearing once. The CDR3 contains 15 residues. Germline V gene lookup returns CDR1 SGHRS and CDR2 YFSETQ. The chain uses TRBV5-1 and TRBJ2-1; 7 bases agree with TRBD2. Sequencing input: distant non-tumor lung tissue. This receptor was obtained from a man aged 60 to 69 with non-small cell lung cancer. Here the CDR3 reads CASSPGEGRANEKLF. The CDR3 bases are TGCGCCAGCAGCCCCGGGGAGGGGCGAGCCAATGAGAAGCTCTTC.